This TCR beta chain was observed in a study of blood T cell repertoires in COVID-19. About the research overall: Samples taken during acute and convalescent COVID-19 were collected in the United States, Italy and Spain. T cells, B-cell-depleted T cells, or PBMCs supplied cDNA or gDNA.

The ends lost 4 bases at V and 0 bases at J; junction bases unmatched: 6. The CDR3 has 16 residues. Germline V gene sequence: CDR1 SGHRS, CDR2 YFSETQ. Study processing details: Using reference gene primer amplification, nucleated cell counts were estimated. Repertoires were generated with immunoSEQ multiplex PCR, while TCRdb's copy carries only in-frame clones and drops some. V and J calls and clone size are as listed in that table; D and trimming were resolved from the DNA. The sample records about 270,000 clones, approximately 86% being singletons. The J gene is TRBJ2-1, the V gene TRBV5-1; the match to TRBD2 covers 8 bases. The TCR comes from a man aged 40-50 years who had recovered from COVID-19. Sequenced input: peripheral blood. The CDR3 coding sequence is TGCGCCAGCAGCGCGGAGACTAGCGACTCCTACAATGAGCAGTTCTTC. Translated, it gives CASSAETSDSYNEQFF.